Given below is one T cell receptor (beta chain) in context. Its antigen remains undetermined. Per-base qualities were not stored, and no clone one base away is much larger. The data stem from a study of molecular identifiers for immune sequencing clone quantification (dated 2018 in TCRdb). In the study overall: For a replicate experiment, RNA from roughly 21,000 or 96,000 naive CD8 T cells was divided into five aliquots, and four of the five aliquots were sequenced. This methods study benchmarked molecular-identifier clustering-based TCR repertoire sequencing (MIDCIRS) and TCR RNA copy counting, using CD8 T cells to do so.

Paper-wide results and their limitations: About 2.9 recovered TCR RNA copies per cell were obtained by modeling, versus roughly 9.1 by digital PCR, implying a capture efficiency of about 30%. Spiked-in Jurkat TCR RNA (approximately eleven copies' worth), which is not part of the donor repertoire, was contained in the naive libraries. A single cell's worth of spiked-in Jurkat TCR RNA was reported detectable even among 750,000 to 1,000,000 naive CD8 T cells. In CMV-specific effector cells, clones with more than 20 RNA copies contained over 97% of molecules, whereas in naive cells such clones contained under 1% of molecules. When barcode sub-clustering was left out, chimeric consensus sequences inflated TCR diversity, with chimeras reaching as high as 47%. The sizes of highly expanded clones could end up underestimated when identical TCR molecules share a barcode.

Libraries were built with PCR. Sequencing relied on an Illumina HiSeq 4000. Bulk TCR libraries were made following a previously described method, with the TCR primers given in Table S5. Total RNA was purified with the Qiagen AllPrep DNA/RNA kit. Reads from multiple sequencing runs of the same library were pooled before analysis. Concerning the study's data processing: Only reads with exact TCR constant sequence were kept, trimmed to 150 nt, and grouped by their 12-nt molecular barcodes. Reads inside each barcode group were sub-clustered using a 15% Levenshtein threshold, and a quality-weighted consensus sequence was constructed for each RNA molecule. Non-functional sequences were discarded, and so were lower-count sequences lying one edit away from another sequence. Barcode sub-clusters with fewer than 20% of the maximum read count were removed, based on fitting two negative binomial distributions. The raw public reads went through TCRdb reprocessing: fastp at Q25, MiXCR clone calling, in-frame beta chains kept. CDR3 protein sequences are deduplicated, and each keeps its most common genes and DNA. These V and J calls originate from TCRdb's pipeline instead of the authors' own analysis. This sample is represented by approximately 550,000 distinct CDR3 sequences; about a fifth of them were singletons. The ten most abundant clones make up about 0.78% of the sample.

Naive CD8 T cell libraries were made from around 20,000 to 1,000,000 sorted cells using 10%, 30% or 50% of purified RNA. Naive CD8 T cells, defined as CD8+CD4-CCR7+CD45RA+, were FACS-sorted into RLT Plus buffer on a BD FACSAria II. Detection sensitivity was tested by spiking Jurkat RNA equal to some 10 TCR copies' worth into samples containing 20,000-1,000,000 naive CD8 T cells. CD8 T cells were enriched using RosetteSep CD8+ T Cell Enrichment Cocktail and Ficoll-Paque, and the enriched cells then underwent ACK red cell lysis. Between the V and J ends, shortened by 5 bases and 2 bases respectively, the junction contains 12 bases. In the germline V gene, CDR1 corresponds to SGHAT and CDR2 to FQNNGV. From its cysteine to its phenylalanine, the CDR3 spans 14 amino acids. Only the CDR3 part of the read is kept: 42 bases, read in frame from the first base.

The TCR sequence derives from a human donor in good health. Some libraries in this study had Jurkat cell RNA spiked in. The sample taken for sequencing was naive CD8+ T cells from blood, with Jurkat cell RNA spiked in. Taken with the paper, the label for cell subset or site translates to: FACS-sorted CD8+CD4-CCR7+CD45RA+ naive T cells. The rearranged chain carries TRBV11-2 and TRBJ2-5; a weak D assignment points to TRBD2 (5 bases agree). For the CDR3, the sequence is CASSQHGIQETQYF. In nucleotides, the sequence is TGTGCCAGCAGCCAACACGGGATACAAGAGACCCAGTACTTC.